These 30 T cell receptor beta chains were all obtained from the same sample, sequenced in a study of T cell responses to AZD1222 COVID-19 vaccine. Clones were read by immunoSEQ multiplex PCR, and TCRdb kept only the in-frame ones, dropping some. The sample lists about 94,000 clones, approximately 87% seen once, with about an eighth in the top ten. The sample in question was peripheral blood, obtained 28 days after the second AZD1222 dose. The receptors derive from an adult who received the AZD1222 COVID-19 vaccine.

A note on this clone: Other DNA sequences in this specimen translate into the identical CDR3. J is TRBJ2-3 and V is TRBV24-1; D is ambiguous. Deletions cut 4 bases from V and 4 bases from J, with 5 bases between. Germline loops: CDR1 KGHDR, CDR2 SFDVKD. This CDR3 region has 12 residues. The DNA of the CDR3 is TGTGCCACCAGTGACCTAGCAGATACGCAGTATTTT. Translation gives CATSDLADTQYF.

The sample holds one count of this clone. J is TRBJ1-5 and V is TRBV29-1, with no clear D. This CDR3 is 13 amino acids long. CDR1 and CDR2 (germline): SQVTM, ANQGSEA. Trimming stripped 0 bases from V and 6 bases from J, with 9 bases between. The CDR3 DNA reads TGCAGCGTTGAAGATACAATGGGTCAGCCCCAGCATTTT. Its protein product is CSVEDTMGQPQHF.

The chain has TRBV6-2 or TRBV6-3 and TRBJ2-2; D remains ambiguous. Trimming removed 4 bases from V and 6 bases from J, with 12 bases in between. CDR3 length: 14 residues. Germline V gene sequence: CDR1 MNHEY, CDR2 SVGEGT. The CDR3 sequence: CASSFGTESGELFF. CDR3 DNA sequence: TGTGCCAGCAGTTTTGGAACTGAATCCGGGGAGCTGTTTTTT.

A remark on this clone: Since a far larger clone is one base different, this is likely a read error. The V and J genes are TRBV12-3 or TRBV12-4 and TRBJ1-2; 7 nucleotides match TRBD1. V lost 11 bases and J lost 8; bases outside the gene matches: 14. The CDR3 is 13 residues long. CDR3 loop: CARGQGGARGYTF. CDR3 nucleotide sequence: TGTGCCCGCGGCCAGGGGGGGGCGCGGGGCTACACCTTC.

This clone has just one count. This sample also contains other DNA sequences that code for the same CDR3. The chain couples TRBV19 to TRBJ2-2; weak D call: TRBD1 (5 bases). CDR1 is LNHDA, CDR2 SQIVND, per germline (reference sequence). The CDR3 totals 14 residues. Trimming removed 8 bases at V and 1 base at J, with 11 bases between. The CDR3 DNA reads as TGTGCCAGTTCTCGAACAGGGAACACCGGGGAGCTGTTTTTT. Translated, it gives CASSRTGNTGELFF.

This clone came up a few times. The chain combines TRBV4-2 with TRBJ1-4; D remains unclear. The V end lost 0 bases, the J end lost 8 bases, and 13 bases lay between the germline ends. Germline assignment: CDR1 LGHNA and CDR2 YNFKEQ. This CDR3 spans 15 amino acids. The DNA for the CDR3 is TGTGCCAGCAGCCAAGACGGCGGAGTATGGGAAAAACTGTTTTTT. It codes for CASSQDGGVWEKLFF.

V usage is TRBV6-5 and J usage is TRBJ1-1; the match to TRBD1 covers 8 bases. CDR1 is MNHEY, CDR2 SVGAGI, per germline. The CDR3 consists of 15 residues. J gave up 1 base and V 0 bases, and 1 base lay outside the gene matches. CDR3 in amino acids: CASSYSTGANTEAFF. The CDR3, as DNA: TGTGCCAGCAGTTACTCGACAGGGGCGAACACTGAAGCTTTCTTT.

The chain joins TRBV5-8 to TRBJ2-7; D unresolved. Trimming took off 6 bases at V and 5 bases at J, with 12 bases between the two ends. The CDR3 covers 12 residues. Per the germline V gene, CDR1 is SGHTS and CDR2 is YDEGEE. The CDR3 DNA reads TGTGCCAGCACCCTGTCCCCGCACGAGCAGTACTTC. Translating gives CASTLSPHEQYF.

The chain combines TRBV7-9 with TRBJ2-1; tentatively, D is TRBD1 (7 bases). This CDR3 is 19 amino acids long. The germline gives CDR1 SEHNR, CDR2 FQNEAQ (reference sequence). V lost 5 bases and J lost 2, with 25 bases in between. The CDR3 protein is CASSPLPTEGAATYNEQFF. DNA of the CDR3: TGTGCCAGCAGCCCCCTACCGACGGAGGGGGCTGCCACCTACAATGAGCAGTTCTTC.

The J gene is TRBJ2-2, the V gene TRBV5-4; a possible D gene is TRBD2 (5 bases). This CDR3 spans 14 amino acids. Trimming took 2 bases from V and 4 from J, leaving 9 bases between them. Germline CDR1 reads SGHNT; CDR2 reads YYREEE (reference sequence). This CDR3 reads CASSLAGITGELFF. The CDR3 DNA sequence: TGTGCCAGCAGCTTAGCCGGGATCACCGGGGAGCTGTTTTTT.

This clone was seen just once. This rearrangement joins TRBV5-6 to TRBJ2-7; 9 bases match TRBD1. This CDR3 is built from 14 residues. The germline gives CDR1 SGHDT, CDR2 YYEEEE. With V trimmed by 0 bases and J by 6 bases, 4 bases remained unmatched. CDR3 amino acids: CASSLGTGAGEQYF. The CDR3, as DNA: TGTGCCAGCAGCTTGGGGACAGGGGCGGGCGAGCAGTACTTC.

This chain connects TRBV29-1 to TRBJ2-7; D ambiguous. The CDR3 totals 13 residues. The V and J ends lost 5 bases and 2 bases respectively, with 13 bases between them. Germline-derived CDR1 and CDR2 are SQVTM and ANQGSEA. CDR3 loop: CSVYGRGPYEQYF. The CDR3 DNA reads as TGCAGCGTTTACGGCAGAGGTCCCTACGAGCAGTACTTC.

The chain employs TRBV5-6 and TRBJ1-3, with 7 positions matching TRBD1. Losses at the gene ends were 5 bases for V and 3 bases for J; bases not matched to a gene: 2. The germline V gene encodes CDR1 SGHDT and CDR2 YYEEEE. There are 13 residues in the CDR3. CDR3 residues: CASSRDSGNTIYF. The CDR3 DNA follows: TGTGCCAGCAGTCGGGACAGTGGAAACACCATATATTTT.

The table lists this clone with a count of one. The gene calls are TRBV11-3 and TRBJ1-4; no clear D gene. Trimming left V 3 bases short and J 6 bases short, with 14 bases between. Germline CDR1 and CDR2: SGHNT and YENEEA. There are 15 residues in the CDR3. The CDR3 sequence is CASSLGSGMDEKLFF. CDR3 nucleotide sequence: TGTGCCAGCAGCTTGGGGTCCGGGATGGATGAAAAACTGTTTTTT.

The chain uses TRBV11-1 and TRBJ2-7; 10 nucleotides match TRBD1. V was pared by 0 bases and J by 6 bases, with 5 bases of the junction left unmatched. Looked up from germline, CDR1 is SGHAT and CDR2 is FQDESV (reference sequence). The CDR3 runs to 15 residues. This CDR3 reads CASSLAGQGDTEQYF. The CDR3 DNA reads TGTGCCAGCAGCTTAGCTGGACAGGGGGATACCGAGCAGTACTTC. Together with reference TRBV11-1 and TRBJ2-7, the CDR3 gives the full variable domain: EAEVAQSPRYKITEKSQAVAFWCDPISGHATLYWYRQILGQGPELLVQFQDESVVDDSQLPKDRFSAERLKGVDSTLKIQPAELGDSAMYLCASSLAGQGDTEQYFGPGTRLTVT.

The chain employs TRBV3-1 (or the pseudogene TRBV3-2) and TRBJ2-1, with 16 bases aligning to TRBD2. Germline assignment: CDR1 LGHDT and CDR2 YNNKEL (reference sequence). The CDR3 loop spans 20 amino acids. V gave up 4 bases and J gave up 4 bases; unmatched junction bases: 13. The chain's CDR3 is CASSLNAGLAGGGIYNEQFF. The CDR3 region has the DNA TGTGCCAGCAGCCTGAACGCGGGACTAGCGGGAGGGGGTATATACAATGAGCAGTTCTTC.

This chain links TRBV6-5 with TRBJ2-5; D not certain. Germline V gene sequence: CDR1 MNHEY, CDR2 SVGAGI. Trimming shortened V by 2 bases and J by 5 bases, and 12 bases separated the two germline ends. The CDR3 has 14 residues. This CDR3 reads CASSYRNFGETQYF. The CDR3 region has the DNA TGTGCCAGCAGTTACAGGAACTTTGGGGAGACCCAGTACTTC.

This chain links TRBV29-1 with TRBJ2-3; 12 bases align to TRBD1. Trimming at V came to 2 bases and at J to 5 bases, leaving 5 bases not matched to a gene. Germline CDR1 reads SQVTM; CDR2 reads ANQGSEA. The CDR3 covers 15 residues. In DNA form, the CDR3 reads TGCAGCGTTGAACCGGGACAGGGGGCTGGAGATACGCAGTATTTT. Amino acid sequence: CSVEPGQGAGDTQYF.

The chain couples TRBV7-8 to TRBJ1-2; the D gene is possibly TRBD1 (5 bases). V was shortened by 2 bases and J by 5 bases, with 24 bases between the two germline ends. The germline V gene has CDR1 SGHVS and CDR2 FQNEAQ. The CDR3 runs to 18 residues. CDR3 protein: CASSLWGGGALNWYGYTF. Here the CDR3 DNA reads TGTGCCAGCAGCTTATGGGGTGGGGGAGCCCTAAATTGGTATGGCTACACCTTC. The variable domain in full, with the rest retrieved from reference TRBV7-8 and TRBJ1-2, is GAGVSQSPRYKVAKRGQDVALRCDPISGHVSLFWYQQALGQGPEFLTYFQNEAQLDKSGLPSDRFFAERPEGSVSTLKIQRTQQEDSAVYLCASSLWGGGALNWYGYTFGSGTRLTVV.

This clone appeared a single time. The CDR3, as DNA: TGTGCCAGCAGACAGATACAGGGCCCCCAAGAGACCCAGTACTTC. Translated: CASRQIQGPQETQYF. This chain links TRBV28 with TRBJ2-5; D may be TRBD1 (6 bases). Germline V CDR1 and CDR2: MDHEN, SYDVKM. The CDR3 spans 15 residues. V dropped 6 bases and J dropped 1 base, with 15 bases sitting between them.

CDR3 nucleotides: TGTGCCAGCAGCCTCGGACAGAACTATGGCTACACCTTC. This gives the protein CASSLGQNYGYTF. The V call is TRBV11-2, the J call TRBJ1-2, with D perhaps matching TRBD1 (6 bases). Trimming removed 5 bases at V and 2 bases at J, with 9 bases between. CDR3 length equals 13 residues. Germline assignment: CDR1 SGHAT and CDR2 FQNNGV.

For the CDR3, the DNA is TGTGCCAGCAGTTTTCCGGGAGGGGCGACCGGGGAGCTGTTTTTT. Residues: CASSFPGGATGELFF. The genes are TRBV6-5 and TRBJ2-2; TRBD2 agrees at 8 bases. CDR1 and CDR2 from the germline V gene are MNHEY and SVGAGI. V lost 4 bases and J lost 5; bases outside the gene matches: 6. The CDR3 is 15 residues long.

In nucleotides, the CDR3 is TGTGCCAGCAGCCCACCACCAAACAGCGTGAGGCAGTTCTTC. It specifies CASSPPPNSVRQFF. The genes are TRBV11-1 and TRBJ2-1, with no clear D. The V gene lost 5 bases and the J gene lost 12 bases, with 20 bases spanning the gap. The CDR3 is 14 residues long. From germline, CDR1 is SGHAT and CDR2 FQDESV (reference sequence).

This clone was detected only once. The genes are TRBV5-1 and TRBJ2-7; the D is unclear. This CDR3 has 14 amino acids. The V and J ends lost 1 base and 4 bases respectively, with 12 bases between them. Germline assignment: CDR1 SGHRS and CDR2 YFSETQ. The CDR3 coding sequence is TGCGCCAGCAGCTTGTCGAACCAAGCTTACGAGCAGTACTTC. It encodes CASSLSNQAYEQYF.

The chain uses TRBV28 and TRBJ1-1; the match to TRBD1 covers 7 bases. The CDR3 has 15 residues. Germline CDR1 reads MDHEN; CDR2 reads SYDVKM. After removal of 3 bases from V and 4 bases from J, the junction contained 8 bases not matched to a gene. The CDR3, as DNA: TGTGCCAGCAGTTTTCGGACAGGCGGGGTCACTGAAGCTTTCTTT. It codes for CASSFRTGGVTEAFF.

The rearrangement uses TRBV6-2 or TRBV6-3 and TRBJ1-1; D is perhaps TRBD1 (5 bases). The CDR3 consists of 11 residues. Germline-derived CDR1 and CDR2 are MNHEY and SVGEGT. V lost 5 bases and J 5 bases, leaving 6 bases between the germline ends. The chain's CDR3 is CASSDRTEAFF. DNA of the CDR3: TGTGCCAGCAGTGACAGAACTGAAGCTTTCTTT.

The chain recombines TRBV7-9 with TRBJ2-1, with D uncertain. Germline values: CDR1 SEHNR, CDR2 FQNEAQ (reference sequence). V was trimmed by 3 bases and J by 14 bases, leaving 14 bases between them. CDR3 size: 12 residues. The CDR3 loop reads CASSFGPFPKFF. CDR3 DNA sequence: TGTGCCAGCAGCTTTGGGCCATTTCCAAAGTTCTTC.

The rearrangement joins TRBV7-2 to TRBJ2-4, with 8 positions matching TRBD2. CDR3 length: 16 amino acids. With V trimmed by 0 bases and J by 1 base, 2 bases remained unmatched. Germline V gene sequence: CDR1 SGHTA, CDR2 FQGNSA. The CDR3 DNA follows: TGTGCCAGCAGCTTAGCCGGCGGGGGGGCCAAAAACATTCAGTACTTC. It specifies CASSLAGGGAKNIQYF. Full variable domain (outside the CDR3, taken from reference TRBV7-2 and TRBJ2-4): GAGVSQSPSNKVTEKGKDVELRCDPISGHTALYWYRQSLGQGLEFLIYFQGNSAPDKSGLPSDRFSAERTGGSVSTLTIQRTQQEDSAVYLCASSLAGGGAKNIQYFGAGTRLSVL.

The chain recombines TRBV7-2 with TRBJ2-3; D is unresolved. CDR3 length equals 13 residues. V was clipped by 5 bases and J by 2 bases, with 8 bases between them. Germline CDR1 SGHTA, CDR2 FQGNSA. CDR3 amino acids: CASSPSPTDTQYF. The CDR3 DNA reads TGTGCCAGCAGCCCCTCTCCCACAGATACGCAGTATTTT.

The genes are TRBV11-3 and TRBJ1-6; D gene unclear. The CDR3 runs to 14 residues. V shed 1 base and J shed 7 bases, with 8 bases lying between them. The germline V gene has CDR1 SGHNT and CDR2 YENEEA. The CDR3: CASSLATANSPLHF. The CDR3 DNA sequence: TGTGCCAGCAGCTTAGCTACGGCAAATTCACCCCTCCACTTT.